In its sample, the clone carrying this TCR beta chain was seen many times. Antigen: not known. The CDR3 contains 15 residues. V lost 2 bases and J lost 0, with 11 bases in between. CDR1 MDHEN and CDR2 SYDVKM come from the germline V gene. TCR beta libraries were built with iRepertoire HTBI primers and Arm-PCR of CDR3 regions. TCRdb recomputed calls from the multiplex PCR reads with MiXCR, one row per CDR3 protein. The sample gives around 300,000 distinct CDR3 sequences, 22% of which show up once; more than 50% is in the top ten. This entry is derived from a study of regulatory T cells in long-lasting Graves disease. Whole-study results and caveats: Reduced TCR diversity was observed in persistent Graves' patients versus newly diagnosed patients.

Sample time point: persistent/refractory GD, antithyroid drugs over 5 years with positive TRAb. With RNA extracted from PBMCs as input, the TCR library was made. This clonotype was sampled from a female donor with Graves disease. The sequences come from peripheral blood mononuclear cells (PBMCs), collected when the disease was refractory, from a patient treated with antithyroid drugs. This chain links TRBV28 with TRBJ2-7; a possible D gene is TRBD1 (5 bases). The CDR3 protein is CASSLITGASYEQYF. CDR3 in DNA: TGTGCCAGCAGTTTAATTACAGGAGCCTCCTACGAGCAGTACTTC.